This is a list of T cell receptor beta chains from one sample in a study of blood T cell repertoires in COVID-19. Generated by immunoSEQ multiplex PCR, the TCRdb table keeps only in-frame clones and is missing some. This table holds around 300,000 clones, roughly 80% found once. Input material: peripheral blood. The receptors were sampled from a woman aged 50 to 60 who had recovered from COVID-19. Each CDR3 is given with its conserved first and last residue. The D gene is left open where the match is weak. Not all rows give a size; the values are once, few, many and, for expanded clones, a class.

j_call v_call d_call clone_size cdr3_nt cdr3_aa
TRBJ2-5 TRBV6-5 TRBD2 NA TGTGCCAGCAGTTTTAGACTAGCGGGAGGAGAGACCCAGTACTTC CASSFRLAGGETQYF
TRBJ1-5 TRBV6-2/TRBV6-3 NA NA TGTGCCAGCAGTTACGGGGGCGCCGGCAATCAGCCCCAGCATTTT CASSYGGAGNQPQHF
TRBJ1-1 TRBV2 NA NA TGTGCCACCCGGCGGGAAGGTGGGACTGAAGCTTTCTTT CATRREGGTEAFF
TRBJ2-1 TRBV29-1 TRBD1 few TGCAGCGTAAGGGGGACAGGGGGCTCTAATGAGCAGTTCTTC CSVRGTGGSNEQFF
TRBJ2-5 TRBV5-1 NA NA TGCGCCAGCAGCGTCGCAAGAGACTATGGAGAGACCCAGTACTTC CASSVARDYGETQYF
TRBJ2-3 TRBV18 TRBD2 NA TGTGCCAGCTCACCACCGGGACGTGCGGGGGGAACAGATACGCAGTATTTT CASSPPGRAGGTDTQYF
TRBJ2-3 TRBV28 TRBD2 once TGTGCCAGCAGTCCCCCCCTAGCGGCTAGCACAGATACGCAGTATTTT CASSPPLAASTDTQYF
TRBJ2-7 TRBV10-3 NA NA TGTGCCATCAGTGAGTATGAGGGTTCGGCCTCCGAGCAGTACTTC CAISEYEGSASEQYF
TRBJ1-1 TRBV11-1 TRBD1 NA TGTGCCAGCAGCGCCCGACAGGGGTCTGAAGCTTTCTTT CASSARQGSEAFF
TRBJ1-2 TRBV7-9 TRBD1 NA TGTGCCAGCAGCTTAGCGCGTACAGGGGGCAGCTCTGTGAATGGCTACACCTTC CASSLARTGGSSVNGYTF
TRBJ1-2 TRBV9 TRBD1 few TGTGCCAGCAGCGTAGTTTCAGGACAGGGTGTCGGCTACACCTTC CASSVVSGQGVGYTF
TRBJ2-1 TRBV6-5 TRBD2 NA TGTGCCAGCAGTTATTGGCTAGCGGACTACAATGAGCAGTTCTTC CASSYWLADYNEQFF
TRBJ1-3 TRBV30 NA NA TGTGCCTGGAGTGCAGAGCGACGGGGCTCTGGAAACACCATATATTTT CAWSAERRGSGNTIYF
TRBJ2-7 TRBV12-3/TRBV12-4 NA NA TGTGCCAGCAGTTTAAATGAAGGGGGTGAGCAGTACTTC CASSLNEGGEQYF
TRBJ2-7 TRBV18 NA NA TGTGCCAGCTCACCACCACGCAGGGGCGAGCAGTACTTC CASSPPRRGEQYF
TRBJ1-2 TRBV7-3 TRBD1 NA TGTGCCAGCAGCCCACAGGGACAGGGAAACTATGGCTACACCTTC CASSPQGQGNYGYTF
TRBJ2-5 TRBV7-2 NA NA TGTGCCAGCAGCTTTGATCGGGGATCACAAGAGACCCAGTACTTC CASSFDRGSQETQYF
TRBJ1-1 TRBV19 TRBD1 NA TGTGCCAGTAACCCGACAGGGACAGCTGAAGCTTTCTTT CASNPTGTAEAFF
TRBJ2-5 TRBV5-1 NA NA TGCGCCAGCAGTCCGGGGGTGGGACAAGAGACCCAGTACTTC CASSPGVGQETQYF
TRBJ1-3 TRBV9 NA NA TGTGCCAGCAGCGTAGAAGGGGAGCCCCGGGGGAGAAACACCATATATTTT CASSVEGEPRGRNTIYF
TRBJ2-5 TRBV18 TRBD1 NA TGTGCCAGCTCGCCCAGACAGGGGCCCCAAGAGACCCAGTACTTC CASSPRQGPQETQYF
TRBJ2-1 TRBV28 TRBD2 NA TGTGCCAGCAGGTCCAGCGGGGGAGGTGAGCAGTTCTTC CASRSSGGGEQFF
TRBJ2-3 TRBV9 TRBD1 NA TGTGCCAGCAGCGAGCAGGGGGCCCCCACAGATACGCAGTATTTT CASSEQGAPTDTQYF
TRBJ2-1 TRBV28 TRBD2 NA TGTGCCAGCAGCCAGATAGCGGGGGGGATCAATGAGCAGTTCTTC CASSQIAGGINEQFF
TRBJ2-1 TRBV4-2 NA NA TGTGCCAGCAGCCAAGATACCGGTAAGAATGAGCAGTTCTTC CASSQDTGKNEQFF
TRBJ1-2 TRBV27 NA NA TGTGCCAGCAGTCGTCCGGGGGACTATGGCTACACCTTC CASSRPGDYGYTF
TRBJ2-5 TRBV5-6 TRBD1 NA TGTGCCAGCAGCTTGGACAGGGGGCTTATGTTGGAGACCCAGTACTTC CASSLDRGLMLETQYF
TRBJ1-5 TRBV28 NA NA TGTGCCAGCAGTGAAGACAGCCGCAATCAGCCCCAGCATTTT CASSEDSRNQPQHF
TRBJ2-5 TRBV3-1/TRBV3-2 TRBD2 NA TGTGCCAGCAGCCAAGGACCTGGACTAGCGGATAAAGAGACCCAGTACTTC CASSQGPGLADKETQYF
TRBJ1-5 TRBV19 TRBD1 NA TGTGCCAGTAACCCCCGACAGGGGGCCAGCCAGCCCCAGCATTTT CASNPRQGASQPQHF
TRBJ2-3 TRBV6-2/TRBV6-3 TRBD2 NA TGTGCCAGCAGCCTATCCCCCCCGGGAGGGAACACAGATACGCAGTATTTT CASSLSPPGGNTDTQYF
TRBJ2-7 TRBV11-2 TRBD1 NA TGTGCCTTCGCGGGGGACAGGGAATACGAGCAGTACTTC CAFAGDREYEQYF
TRBJ2-5 TRBV2 NA NA TGTGCCAGCAGGAAGGACTGGGGACAAGAGACCCAGTACTTC CASRKDWGQETQYF
TRBJ2-2 TRBV30 NA NA TGTGCCTGGAGTGTACTGACTAGTCGAGGGGAGCTGTTTTTT CAWSVLTSRGELFF
TRBJ1-2 TRBV7-2 NA NA TGTGCCAGCAGCTCCCTCGGCTATGGCTACACCTTC CASSSLGYGYTF
TRBJ2-1 TRBV7-8 NA many TGTGCCAGCAGCTCGGACACGAGCTCCTACAATGAGCAGTTCTTC CASSSDTSSYNEQFF
TRBJ2-7 TRBV20-1 NA many TGCAGTGCCCCAGGGACCTACGAGCAGTACTTC CSAPGTYEQYF
TRBJ2-2 TRBV19 NA NA TGTGCCAGTAGTATACGGGGGGCGTACACCGGGGAGCTGTTTTTT CASSIRGAYTGELFF
TRBJ2-3 TRBV5-1 TRBD1 NA TGCGCCAGCAGCTTGCAGGGACAGGGGGACTGGGGACTCGATTTT CASSLQGQGDWGLDF
TRBJ2-5 TRBV6-5 TRBD2 NA TGTGCCAGTTCGGGACTAGCGGGAATCCAAGAGACCCAGTACTTC CASSGLAGIQETQYF
TRBJ1-6 TRBV5-4 NA NA TGTGCCAGCAGCTTGGAAGGGGGGGAGGCACCCCTCCACTTT CASSLEGGEAPLHF
TRBJ2-1 TRBV14 TRBD2 once TGTGCCAGCAGCAAGCTGAGGGGCGGGAGCTCCTACAATGAGCAGTTCTTC CASSKLRGGSSYNEQFF